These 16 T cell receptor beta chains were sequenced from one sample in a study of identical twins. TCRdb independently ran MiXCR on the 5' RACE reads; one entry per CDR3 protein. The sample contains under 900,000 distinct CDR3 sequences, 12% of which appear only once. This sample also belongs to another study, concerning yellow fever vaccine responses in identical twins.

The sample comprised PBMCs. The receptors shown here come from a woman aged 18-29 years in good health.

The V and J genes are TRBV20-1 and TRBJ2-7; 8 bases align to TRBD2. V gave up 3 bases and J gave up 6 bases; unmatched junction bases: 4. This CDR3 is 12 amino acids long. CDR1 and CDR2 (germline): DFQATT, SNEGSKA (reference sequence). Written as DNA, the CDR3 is TGCAGTGCTAGCGGGGGGGTTAGCGAGCAGTACGTC. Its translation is CSASGGVSEQYV.

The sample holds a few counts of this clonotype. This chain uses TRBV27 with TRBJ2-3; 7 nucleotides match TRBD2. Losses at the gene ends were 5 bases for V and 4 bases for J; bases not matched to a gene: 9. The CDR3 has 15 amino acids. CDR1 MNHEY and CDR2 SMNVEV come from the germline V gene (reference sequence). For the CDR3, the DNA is TGTGCCAGCAGTCCCCGGGCAGGGAGGGCAGATACGCAGTATTTT. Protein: CASSPRAGRADTQYF.

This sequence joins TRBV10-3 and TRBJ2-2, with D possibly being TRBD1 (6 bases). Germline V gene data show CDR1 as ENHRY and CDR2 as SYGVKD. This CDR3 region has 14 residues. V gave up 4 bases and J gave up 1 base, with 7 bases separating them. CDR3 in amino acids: CAISVGGNTGELFF. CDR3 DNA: TGTGCCATCAGTGTAGGGGGGAACACCGGGGAGCTGTTTTTT.

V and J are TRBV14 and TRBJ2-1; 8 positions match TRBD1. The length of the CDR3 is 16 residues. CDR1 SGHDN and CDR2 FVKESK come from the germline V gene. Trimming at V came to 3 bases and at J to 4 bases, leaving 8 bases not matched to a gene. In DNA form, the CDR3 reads TGTGCCAGCAGCCAGAGGACAGGGACCTATTACAATGAGCAGTTCTTC. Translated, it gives CASSQRTGTYYNEQFF. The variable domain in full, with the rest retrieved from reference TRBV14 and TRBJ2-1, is EAGVTQFPSHSVIEKGQTVTLRCDPISGHDNLYWYRRVMGKEIKFLLHFVKESKQDESGMPNNRFLAERTGGTYSTLKVQPAELEDSGVYFCASSQRTGTYYNEQFFGPGTRLTVL.

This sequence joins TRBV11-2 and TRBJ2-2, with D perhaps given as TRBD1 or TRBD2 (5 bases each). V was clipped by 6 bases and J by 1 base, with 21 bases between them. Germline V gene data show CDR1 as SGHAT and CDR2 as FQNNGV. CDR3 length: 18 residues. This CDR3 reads CASRDRDERARNTGELFF. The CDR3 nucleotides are TGTGCCAGCAGAGACCGGGACGAAAGGGCCCGGAACACCGGGGAGCTGTTTTTT.

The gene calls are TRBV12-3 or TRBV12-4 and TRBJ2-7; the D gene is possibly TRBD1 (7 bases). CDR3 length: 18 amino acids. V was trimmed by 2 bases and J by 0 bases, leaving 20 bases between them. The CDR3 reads CASSLRLAGQYPSYEQYF. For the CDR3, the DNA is TGTGCCAGCAGTTTACGGCTGGCGGGACAGTACCCCTCCTACGAGCAGTACTTC.

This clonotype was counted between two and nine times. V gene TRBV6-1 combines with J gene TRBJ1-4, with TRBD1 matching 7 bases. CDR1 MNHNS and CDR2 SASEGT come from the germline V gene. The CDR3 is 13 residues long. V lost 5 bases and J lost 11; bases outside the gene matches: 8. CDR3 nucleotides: TGTGCCAGCAGTCCCCGGGACAGCCAGAAACTGTTTTTT. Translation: CASSPRDSQKLFF.

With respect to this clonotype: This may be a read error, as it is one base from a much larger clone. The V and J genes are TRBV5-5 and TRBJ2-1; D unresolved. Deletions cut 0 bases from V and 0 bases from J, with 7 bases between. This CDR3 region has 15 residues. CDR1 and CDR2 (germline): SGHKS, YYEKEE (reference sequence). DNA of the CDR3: TGTGCCAGCAGCTTGGATTGGGTCTCCTACAATGAGCAGTTCTTC. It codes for CASSLDWVSYNEQFF. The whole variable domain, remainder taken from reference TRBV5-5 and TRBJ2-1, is DAGVTQSPTHLIKTRGQQVTLRCSPISGHKSVSWYQQVLGQGPQFIFQYYEKEERGRGNFPDRFSARQFPNYSSELNVNALLLGDSALYLCASSLDWVSYNEQFFGPGTRLTVL.

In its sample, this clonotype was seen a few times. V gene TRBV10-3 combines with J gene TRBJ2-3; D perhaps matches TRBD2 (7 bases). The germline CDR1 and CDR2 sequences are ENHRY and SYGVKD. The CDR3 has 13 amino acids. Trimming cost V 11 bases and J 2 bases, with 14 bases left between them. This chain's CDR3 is CASEGGPTDTQYF. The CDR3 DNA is TGTGCCTCCGAGGGGGGGCCCACAGATACGCAGTATTTT.

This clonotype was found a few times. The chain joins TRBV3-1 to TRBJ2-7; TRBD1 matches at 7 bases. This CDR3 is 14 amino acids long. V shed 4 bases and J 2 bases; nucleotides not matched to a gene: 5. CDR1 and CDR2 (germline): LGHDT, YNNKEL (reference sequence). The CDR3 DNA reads TGTGCCAGCAGCCCCAACAGGGGACCCTACGAGCAGTACTTC. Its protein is CASSPNRGPYEQYF.

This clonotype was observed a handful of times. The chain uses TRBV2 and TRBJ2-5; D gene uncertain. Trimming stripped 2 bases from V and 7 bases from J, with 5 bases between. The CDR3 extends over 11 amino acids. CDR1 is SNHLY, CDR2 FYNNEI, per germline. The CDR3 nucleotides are TGTGCCAGCAGTGAATTACGGACCCAGTACTTC. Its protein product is CASSELRTQYF.

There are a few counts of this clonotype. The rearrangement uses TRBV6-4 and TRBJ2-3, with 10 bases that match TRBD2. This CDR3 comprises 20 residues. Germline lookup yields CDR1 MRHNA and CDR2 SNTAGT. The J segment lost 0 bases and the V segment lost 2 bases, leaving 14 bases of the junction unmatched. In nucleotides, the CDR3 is TGTGCCAGCAGTGACCCTCCCGACATGGGACTAGCGATTAGCACAGATACGCAGTATTTT. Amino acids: CASSDPPDMGLAISTDTQYF.

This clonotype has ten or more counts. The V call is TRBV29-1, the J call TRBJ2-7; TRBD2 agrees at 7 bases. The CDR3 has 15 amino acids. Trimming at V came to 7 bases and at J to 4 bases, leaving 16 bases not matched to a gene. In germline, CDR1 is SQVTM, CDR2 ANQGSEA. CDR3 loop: CSAPGRKNGRYEQYF. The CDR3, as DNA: TGCAGCGCCCCGGGACGTAAAAACGGGAGGTACGAGCAGTACTTC.

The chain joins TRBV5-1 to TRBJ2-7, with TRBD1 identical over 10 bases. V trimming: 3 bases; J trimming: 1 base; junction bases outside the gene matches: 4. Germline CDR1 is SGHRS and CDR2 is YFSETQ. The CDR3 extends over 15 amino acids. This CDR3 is CASSSTGGRSYEQYF. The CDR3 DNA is TGCGCCAGCAGCTCGACAGGGGGCAGGTCCTACGAGCAGTACTTC.

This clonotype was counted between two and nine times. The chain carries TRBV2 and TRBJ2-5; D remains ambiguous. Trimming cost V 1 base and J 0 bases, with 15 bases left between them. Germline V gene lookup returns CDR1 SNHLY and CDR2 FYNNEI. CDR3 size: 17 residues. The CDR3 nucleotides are TGTGCCAGCAGTGAAGATGTTATATGGGGTTACCAAGAGACCCAGTACTTC. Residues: CASSEDVIWGYQETQYF.

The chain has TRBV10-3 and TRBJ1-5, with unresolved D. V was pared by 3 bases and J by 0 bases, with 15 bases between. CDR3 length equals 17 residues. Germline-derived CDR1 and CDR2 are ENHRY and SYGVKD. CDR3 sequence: CAISDTPVAFSNQPQHF. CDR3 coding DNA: TGTGCCATCAGTGACACCCCGGTGGCTTTTAGCAATCAGCCCCAGCATTTT.